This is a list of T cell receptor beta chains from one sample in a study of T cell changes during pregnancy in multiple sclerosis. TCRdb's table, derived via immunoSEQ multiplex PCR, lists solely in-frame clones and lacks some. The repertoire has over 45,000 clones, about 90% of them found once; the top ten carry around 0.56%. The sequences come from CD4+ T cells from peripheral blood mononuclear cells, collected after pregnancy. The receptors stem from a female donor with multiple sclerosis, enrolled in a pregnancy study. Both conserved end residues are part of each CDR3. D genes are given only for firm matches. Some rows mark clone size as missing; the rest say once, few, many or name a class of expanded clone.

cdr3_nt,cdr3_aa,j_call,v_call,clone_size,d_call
TGTGCCAGCAGCGCTACGACTAGCGGCCTCGAAAACATTCAGTACTTC,CASSATTSGLENIQYF,TRBJ2-4,TRBV7-2,NA,TRBD2
TGCGCCAGCAGCTTTACTAGCGGGAGTAAAAATGAGCAGTTCTTC,CASSFTSGSKNEQFF,TRBJ2-1,TRBV5-1,once,TRBD2
TGTGCCAGCAGCAAAGTGGGCGGGAGGGCCTGCCAAAACATTCAGTACTTC,CASSKVGGRACQNIQYF,TRBJ2-4,TRBV21-1,NA,NA
TGTGCCAGCAGTGAATTCGGCAATCAGCCCCAGCATTTT,CASSEFGNQPQHF,TRBJ1-5,TRBV25-1,NA,NA
TGTGCCAGCAGTCGCGACAGGGGCGCTTGGAATGAGCAGTTCTTC,CASSRDRGAWNEQFF,TRBJ2-1,TRBV7-9,NA,TRBD1
TGTGCTAGCAGCTTAGGAGGGACTAGCGTCTACGAGCAGTACTTC,CASSLGGTSVYEQYF,TRBJ2-7,TRBV7-7,NA,TRBD2
TGTGCCAGCTCACCAGGGACAGGACACTACGAGCAGTACTTC,CASSPGTGHYEQYF,TRBJ2-7,TRBV18,NA,TRBD1
TGCGCCAGCAGTGAGTTGGACAGTACTAACTATGGCTACACCTTC,CASSELDSTNYGYTF,TRBJ1-2,TRBV10-1,NA,NA
TGTGCCTGGATTCGCACAGGGGGCACCGGGGAGCTGTTTTTT,CAWIRTGGTGELFF,TRBJ2-2,TRBV30,NA,TRBD1
TGTGCCAGTAGAAGAGATAGCGGGAGAGCTGAGCAGTTCTTC,CASRRDSGRAEQFF,TRBJ2-1,TRBV19,NA,TRBD2
TGTGCCAGCAGTCCCTCAACGACAGGCTTGAACACTGAAGCTTTCTTT,CASSPSTTGLNTEAFF,TRBJ1-1,TRBV27,NA,NA
TGTGCCAGCAGCTTAGTGACGGGAGGGCCGAAGGAGCAGTACTTC,CASSLVTGGPKEQYF,TRBJ2-7,TRBV7-2,NA,TRBD2
TGTGCCAGCAGCGTAGGGGCGGGAGGTGGTACCGGGGAGCTGTTTTTT,CASSVGAGGGTGELFF,TRBJ2-2,TRBV9,NA,TRBD2
TGTGCCAGCAGTCTAGATTCGATGGGGGGTTCGTCTTTCTTT,CASSLDSMGGSSFF,TRBJ1-1,TRBV6-6,few,NA
TGTGCCAGCAGCTCAGGATTGAACACTGAAGCTTTCTTT,CASSSGLNTEAFF,TRBJ1-1,TRBV5-4,NA,NA
TGTGCCAGCAGCTTGGCCGGAAGACTAGCGGGAGGAGGAGAGCAGTTCTTC,CASSLAGRLAGGGEQFF,TRBJ2-1,TRBV5-4,NA,TRBD2
TGTGCCAGCAGCTACTACCGGCGACTAAGGTCGGGCGGGGAGCTGTTTTTT,CASSYYRRLRSGGELFF,TRBJ2-2,TRBV7-2,NA,NA
TGCAGCGTTGTGTACGGGAGGGCCGGGGGCGAGCAGTACTTC,CSVVYGRAGGEQYF,TRBJ2-7,TRBV29-1,NA,TRBD2
TGCGCCAGCAGTCCTGTAGCGGGACAAGCAAGGGAGCAGTACTTC,CASSPVAGQAREQYF,TRBJ2-7,TRBV5-1,NA,TRBD2
TGTGCCACCAGCAGAGAGGGCAGATCTAATGAAAAACTGTTTTTT,CATSREGRSNEKLFF,TRBJ1-4,TRBV15,NA,NA
TGTGCCAGCAGCTTAGTTCTAGGGGTAAGATCAGATGAGCAGTTCTTC,CASSLVLGVRSDEQFF,TRBJ2-1,TRBV7-9,NA,NA
TGTGCCAGTAGTATAGACAGGGGCAGCAATCAGCCCCAGCATTTT,CASSIDRGSNQPQHF,TRBJ1-5,TRBV19,NA,NA
TGTGCCAGCAGTATAGTCTCTGGAAACACCATATATTTT,CASSIVSGNTIYF,TRBJ1-3,TRBV2,NA,NA
TGTGCCAGCAGCTTGGCCCGACTAGCGGGATTATACAATGAGCAGTTCTTC,CASSLARLAGLYNEQFF,TRBJ2-1,TRBV5-6,NA,TRBD2
TGTGCCAGCAGTTCCCAGGGGGCTGTAGGGGAAAAACTGTTTTTT,CASSSQGAVGEKLFF,TRBJ1-4,TRBV25-1,NA,TRBD1
TGTGCCAGCAGTACTATCCTGCGGACAGGGGGTAATGAGCAGTTCTTC,CASSTILRTGGNEQFF,TRBJ2-1,TRBV7-6,NA,TRBD1
TGTGCCAGCAGCGTAGATGCCAGGAAGAACTATGGCTACACCTTC,CASSVDARKNYGYTF,TRBJ1-2,TRBV9,once,NA